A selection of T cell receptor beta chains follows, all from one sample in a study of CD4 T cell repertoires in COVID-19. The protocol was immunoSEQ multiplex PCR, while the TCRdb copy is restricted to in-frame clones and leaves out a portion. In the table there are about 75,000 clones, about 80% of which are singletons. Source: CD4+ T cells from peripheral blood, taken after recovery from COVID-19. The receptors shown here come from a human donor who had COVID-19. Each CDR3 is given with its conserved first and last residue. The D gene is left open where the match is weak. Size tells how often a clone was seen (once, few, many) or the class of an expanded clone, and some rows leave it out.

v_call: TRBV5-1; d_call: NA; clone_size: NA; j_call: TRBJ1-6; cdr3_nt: TGCGCCAGCAGCTTGGAAACAGGGATTAATTCACCCCTCCACTTT; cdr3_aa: CASSLETGINSPLHF
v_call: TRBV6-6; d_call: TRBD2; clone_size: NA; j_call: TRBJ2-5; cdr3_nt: TGTGCCAGCAGGGACGCGGGAGGAGAGACCCAGTACTTC; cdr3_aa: CASRDAGGETQYF
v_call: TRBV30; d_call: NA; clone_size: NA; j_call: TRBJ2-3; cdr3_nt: TGTGCCTGGAGTTCGGGTGATAGCCGCCATACGCAGTATTTT; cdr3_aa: CAWSSGDSRHTQYF
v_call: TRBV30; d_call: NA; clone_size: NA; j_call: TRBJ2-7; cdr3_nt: TGTGCCTGGAGCAGGCCTGCCTACGAGCAGTACTTC; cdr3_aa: CAWSRPAYEQYF
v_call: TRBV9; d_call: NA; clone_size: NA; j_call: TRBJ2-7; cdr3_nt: TGTGCCAGCAGCGTAGACGTTATGGGACAACCCTACGAGCAGTACTTC; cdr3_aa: CASSVDVMGQPYEQYF
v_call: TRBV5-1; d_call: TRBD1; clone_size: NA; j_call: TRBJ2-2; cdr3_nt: TGCGCCAGCAGCTTGGCCGCAGGGACAGCCACCGGGGAGCTGTTTTTT; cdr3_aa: CASSLAAGTATGELFF
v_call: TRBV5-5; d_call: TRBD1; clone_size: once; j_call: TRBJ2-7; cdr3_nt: TGTGCCAGCAGTCCCAGACAGGGGATCGACGAGCAGTACTTC; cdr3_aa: CASSPRQGIDEQYF
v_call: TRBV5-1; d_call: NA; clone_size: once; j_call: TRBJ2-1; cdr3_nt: TGCGCCAGCAGCTTGCGGGGTTGGTCCTACAATGAGCAGTTCTTC; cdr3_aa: CASSLRGWSYNEQFF
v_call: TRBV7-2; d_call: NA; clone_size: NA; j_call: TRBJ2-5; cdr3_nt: TGTGCCAGCAGCTTATCCAACCAAGAGACCCAGTACTTC; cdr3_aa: CASSLSNQETQYF
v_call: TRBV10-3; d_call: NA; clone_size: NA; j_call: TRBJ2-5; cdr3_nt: TGTGCCACCGGGGACCCGAGAGAGACCCAGTACTTC; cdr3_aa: CATGDPRETQYF
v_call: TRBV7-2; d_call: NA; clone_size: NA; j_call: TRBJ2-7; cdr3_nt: TGTGCCAGCAGCCGCCGGGGCAGCTCCTACGAGCAGTACTTC; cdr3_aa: CASSRRGSSYEQYF
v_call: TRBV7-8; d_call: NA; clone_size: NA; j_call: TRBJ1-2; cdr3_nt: TGTGCCAGCAGCTTAGGCCCAAACTATGGCTACACCTTC; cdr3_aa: CASSLGPNYGYTF
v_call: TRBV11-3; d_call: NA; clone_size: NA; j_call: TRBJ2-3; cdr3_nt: TGTGCCAGCAGCTTAGGCAGGGGTTCAGATACGCAGTATTTT; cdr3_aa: CASSLGRGSDTQYF
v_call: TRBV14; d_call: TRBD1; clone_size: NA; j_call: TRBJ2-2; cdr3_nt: TGTGCCAGCAGTGGACAGGGGACCGGGGAGCTGTTTTTT; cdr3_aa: CASSGQGTGELFF
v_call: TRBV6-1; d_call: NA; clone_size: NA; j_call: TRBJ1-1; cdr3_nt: TGTGCCAGCAGTGATCGGCAGGGCTTAATCTTGAACACTGAAGCTTTCTTT; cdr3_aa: CASSDRQGLILNTEAFF
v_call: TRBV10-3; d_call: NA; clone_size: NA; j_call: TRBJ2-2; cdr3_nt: TGTGCCATCAGTGCCTTGGGGGGGGAGCTGTTTTTT; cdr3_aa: CAISALGGELFF
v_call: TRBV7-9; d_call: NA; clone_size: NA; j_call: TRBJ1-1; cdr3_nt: TGTGCCAGCAGCTTAGTCAACACTGAAGCTTTCTTT; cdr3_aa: CASSLVNTEAFF
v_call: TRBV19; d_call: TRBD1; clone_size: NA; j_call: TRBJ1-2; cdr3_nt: TGTGCCAGTTCCGGGACAGGGGCGCCAAACTATGGCTACACCTTC; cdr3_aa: CASSGTGAPNYGYTF
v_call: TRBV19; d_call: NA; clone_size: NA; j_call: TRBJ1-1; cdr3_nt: TGTGCCAGTAGTATTGGTTCTGTGCGTGTCACTGAAGCTTTCTTT; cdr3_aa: CASSIGSVRVTEAFF
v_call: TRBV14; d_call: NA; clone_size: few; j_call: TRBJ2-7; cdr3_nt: TGTGCCAGCAGCCACCGACAGGTTCCCGCTCTCGGGCAGTACTTC; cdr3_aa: CASSHRQVPALGQYF
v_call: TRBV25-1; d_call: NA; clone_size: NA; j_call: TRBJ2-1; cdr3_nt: TGTGCCAGCAGTGCGTGGGGCGAGCCGGGGGCCTACAATGAGCAGTTCTTC; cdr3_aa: CASSAWGEPGAYNEQFF
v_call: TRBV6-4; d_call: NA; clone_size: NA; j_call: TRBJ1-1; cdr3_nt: TGTGCCAGCAGAAGGGGAAAGGACACTGAAGCTTTCTTT; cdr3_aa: CASRRGKDTEAFF
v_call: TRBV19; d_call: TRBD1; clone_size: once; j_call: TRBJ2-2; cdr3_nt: TGTGCCAGTAGTTCCCTGGGACAGGGATACACCGGGGAGCTGTTTTTT; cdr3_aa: CASSSLGQGYTGELFF
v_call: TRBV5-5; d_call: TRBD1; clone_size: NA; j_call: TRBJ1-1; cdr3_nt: TGTGCCAGCAGCAGCAGACAGGGGGGAACTGAAGCTTTCTTT; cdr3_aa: CASSSRQGGTEAFF
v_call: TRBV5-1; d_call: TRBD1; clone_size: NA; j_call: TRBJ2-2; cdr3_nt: TGCGCCAGCGCCCAGGACAGGGGGAGAACCGGGGAGCTGTTTTTT; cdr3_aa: CASAQDRGRTGELFF
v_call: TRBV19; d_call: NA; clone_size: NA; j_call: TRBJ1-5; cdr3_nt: TGTGCCAGTAGTATGCCAGGGGTAATTTGGCAGCCCCAGCATTTT; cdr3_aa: CASSMPGVIWQPQHF
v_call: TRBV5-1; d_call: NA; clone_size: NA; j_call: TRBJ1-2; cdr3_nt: TGCGCCAGCAGCTTGGCAGGGGCGAGGGATGGCTACACCTTC; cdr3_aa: CASSLAGARDGYTF
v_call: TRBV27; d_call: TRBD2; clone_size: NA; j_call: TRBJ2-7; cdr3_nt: TGTGCCAGCAACTCTCTAGCGGGAGGAGTTAGGGAGCAGTACTTC; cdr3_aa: CASNSLAGGVREQYF
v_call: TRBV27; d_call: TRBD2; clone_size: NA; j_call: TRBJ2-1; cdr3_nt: TGTGCCAGCAGACCCGTGGCTAGCGGGGGGGCTATGGCCTACAATGAGCAGTTCTTC; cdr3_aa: CASRPVASGGAMAYNEQFF
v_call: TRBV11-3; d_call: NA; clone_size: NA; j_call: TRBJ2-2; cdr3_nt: TGTGCCAGCAGCTTAGGAGCGACTACAGCCCCCGGGGAGCTGTTTTTT; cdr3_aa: CASSLGATTAPGELFF
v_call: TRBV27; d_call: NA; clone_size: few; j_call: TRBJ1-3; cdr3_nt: TGTGCCAGCAGTCCGAAAGGTCGGGACCTCTCTGGAAACACCATATATTTT; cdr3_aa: CASSPKGRDLSGNTIYF
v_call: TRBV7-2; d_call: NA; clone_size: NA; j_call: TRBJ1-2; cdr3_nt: TGTGCCAGCAGCCCCGAGGGGGGGAGGGGCTATGGCTACACCTTC; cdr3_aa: CASSPEGGRGYGYTF
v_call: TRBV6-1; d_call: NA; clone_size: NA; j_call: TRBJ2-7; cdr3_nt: TGTGCCAGCAGTGAAGCGTTTAGTACTAACCCTTCCTACGAGCAGTACTTC; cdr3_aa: CASSEAFSTNPSYEQYF
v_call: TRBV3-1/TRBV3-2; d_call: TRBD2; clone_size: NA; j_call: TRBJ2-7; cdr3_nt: TGTGCCAGCAGAAGTACTAGCGGAAATTTTTACGAGCAGTACTTC; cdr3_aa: CASRSTSGNFYEQYF
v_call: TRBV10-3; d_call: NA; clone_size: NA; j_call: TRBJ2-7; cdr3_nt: TGTGCCATCAGTGCCTCACAGGAATCCCACGAGCAGTACTTC; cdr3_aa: CAISASQESHEQYF
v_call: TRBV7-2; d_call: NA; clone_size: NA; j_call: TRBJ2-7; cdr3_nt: TGTGCCAGCAGCCAGCAGACAGGCCCAATCGACGAGCAGTACTTC; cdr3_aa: CASSQQTGPIDEQYF
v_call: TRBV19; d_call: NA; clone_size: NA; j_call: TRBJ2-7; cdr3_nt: TGTGCCAGTAGTACACAGGGCCCCTACGAGCAGTACTTC; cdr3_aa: CASSTQGPYEQYF
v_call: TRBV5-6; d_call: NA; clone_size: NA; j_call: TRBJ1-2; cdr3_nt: TGTGCCAGCAGCCTACGGGGCAGGGTCGCCTCTAACTATGGCTACACCTTC; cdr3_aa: CASSLRGRVASNYGYTF
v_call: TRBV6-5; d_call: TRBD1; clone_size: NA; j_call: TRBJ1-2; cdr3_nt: TGTGCCAGCAGTTATTGGACAGGGGGGATCTATGGCTACACCTTC; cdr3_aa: CASSYWTGGIYGYTF
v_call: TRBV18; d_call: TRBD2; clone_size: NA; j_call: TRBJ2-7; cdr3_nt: TGTGCCAGCTCACCCCCGGGGGGGGCTCCCTACGAGCAGTACTTC; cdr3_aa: CASSPPGGAPYEQYF
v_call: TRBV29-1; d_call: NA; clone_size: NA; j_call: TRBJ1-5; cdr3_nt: TGCAGCGTTGGTCAGGGCCCCAATCAGCCCCAGCATTTT; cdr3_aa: CSVGQGPNQPQHF
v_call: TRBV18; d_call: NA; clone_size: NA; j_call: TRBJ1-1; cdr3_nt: TGTGCCAGCTCACCACCGTCCGGGTATACTGAAGCTTTCTTT; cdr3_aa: CASSPPSGYTEAFF
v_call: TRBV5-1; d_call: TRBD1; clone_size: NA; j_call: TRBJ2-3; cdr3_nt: TGCGCCAGCAGCCAGACAGGGGGCGGGGTAGATACGCAGTATTTT; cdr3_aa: CASSQTGGGVDTQYF
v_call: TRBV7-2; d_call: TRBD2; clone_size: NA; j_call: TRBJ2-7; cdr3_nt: TGTGCCAGCAGCCCCGAAGGCGGGAGTAACAACGAGCAGTACTTC; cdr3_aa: CASSPEGGSNNEQYF
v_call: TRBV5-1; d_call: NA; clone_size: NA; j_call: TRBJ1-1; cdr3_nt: TGCGCCAGCAGCCCGGAAATTTTAGCGAACACTGAAGCTTTCTTT; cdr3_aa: CASSPEILANTEAFF
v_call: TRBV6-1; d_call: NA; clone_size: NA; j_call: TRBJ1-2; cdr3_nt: TGTGCCAGCAGTGAAGCTGGGACGTTGAACTATGGCTACACCTTC; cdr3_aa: CASSEAGTLNYGYTF
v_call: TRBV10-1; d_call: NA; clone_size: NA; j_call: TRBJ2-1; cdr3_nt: TGCGCCAGCAGTGATTCCGGAGTTTTGGGCAATGAGCAGTTCTTC; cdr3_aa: CASSDSGVLGNEQFF
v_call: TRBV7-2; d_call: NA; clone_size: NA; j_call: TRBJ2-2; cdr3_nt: TGTGCCAGCAGCACCCCCCAGGGCCCCAGGACCGGGGAGCTGTTTTTT; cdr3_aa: CASSTPQGPRTGELFF
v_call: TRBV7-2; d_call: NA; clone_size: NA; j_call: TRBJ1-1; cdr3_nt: TGTGCCAGCAGGCCTACTATGAACACTGAAGCTTTCTTT; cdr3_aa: CASRPTMNTEAFF
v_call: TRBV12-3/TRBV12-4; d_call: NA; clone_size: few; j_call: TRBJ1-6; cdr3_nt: TGTGCCAGCAGTTCGGACGGGAATTCACCCCTCCACTTT; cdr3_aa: CASSSDGNSPLHF
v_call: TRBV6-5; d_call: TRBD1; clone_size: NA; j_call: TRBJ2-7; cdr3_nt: TGTGCCAGCAGTTACCGTATGGGACAGATCTACGAGCAGTACTTC; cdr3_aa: CASSYRMGQIYEQYF
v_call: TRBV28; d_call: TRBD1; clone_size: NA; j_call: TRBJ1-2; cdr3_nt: TGTGCCAGCAGACCTAGTCCCGGGACAGGGGTCGATGGCTACACCTTC; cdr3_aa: CASRPSPGTGVDGYTF
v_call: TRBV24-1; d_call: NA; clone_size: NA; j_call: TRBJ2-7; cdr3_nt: TGTGCCACCTCCTCGGGTTACGAGCAGTACTTC; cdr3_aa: CATSSGYEQYF
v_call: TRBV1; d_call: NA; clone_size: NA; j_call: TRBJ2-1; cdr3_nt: TGCACCAGCCGGCGGGCCTCCTACAATGAGCAGTTCTTC; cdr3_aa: CTSRRASYNEQFF
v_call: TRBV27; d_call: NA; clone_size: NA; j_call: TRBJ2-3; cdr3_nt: TGTGCCAGCTCTAGGGGCCCCCTTCGCACAGATACGCAGTATTTT; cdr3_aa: CASSRGPLRTDTQYF
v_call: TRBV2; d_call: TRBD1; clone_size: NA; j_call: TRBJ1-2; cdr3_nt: TGTGCCCTTACCCCGGGACAGGGGAAATATGGCTACACCTTC; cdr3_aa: CALTPGQGKYGYTF
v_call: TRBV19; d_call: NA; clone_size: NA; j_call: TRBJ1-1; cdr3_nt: TGTGCCAGTAAAGCTCAACAGGGAAGTACTGAAGCTTTCTTT; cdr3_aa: CASKAQQGSTEAFF